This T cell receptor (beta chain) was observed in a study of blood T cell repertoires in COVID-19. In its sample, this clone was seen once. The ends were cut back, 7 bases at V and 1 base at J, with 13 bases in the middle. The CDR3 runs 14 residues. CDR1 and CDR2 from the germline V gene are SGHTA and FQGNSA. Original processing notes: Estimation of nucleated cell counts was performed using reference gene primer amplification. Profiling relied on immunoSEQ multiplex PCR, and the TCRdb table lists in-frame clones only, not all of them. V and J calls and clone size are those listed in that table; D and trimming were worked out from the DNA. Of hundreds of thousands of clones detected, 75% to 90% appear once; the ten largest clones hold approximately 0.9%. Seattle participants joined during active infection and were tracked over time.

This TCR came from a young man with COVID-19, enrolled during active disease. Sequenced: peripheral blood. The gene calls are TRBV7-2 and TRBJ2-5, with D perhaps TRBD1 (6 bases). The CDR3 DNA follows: TGTGCCAGCACCCCACAGGGCCCCCAAGAGACCCAGTACTTC. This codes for CASTPQGPQETQYF.